Detailed here is one T cell receptor beta chain. The sample comes from a study of blood T cell repertoires in COVID-19. In the study overall: Some COVID-19 samples were acute and others convalescent; all came from the United States, Italy and Spain.

Produced via immunoSEQ multiplex PCR; TCRdb's table is partial and in-frame only. The sample holds over 200,000 clones; 89% are singletons and the top ten take 4%. Germline CDR1 reads LNHDA; CDR2 reads SQIVND (reference sequence). This CDR3 is built from 15 residues. V was trimmed by 7 bases and J by 3 bases, leaving 18 bases between them. The sample was PBMCs or T cells enriched from blood (not recorded which). This chain links TRBV19 with TRBJ1-1, with a tentative D call TRBD1 (5 bases). This receptor was identified in a young woman with acute COVID-19. Here the CDR3 reads CASNNRPTGDTEAFF. CDR3 sequence (DNA): TGTGCCAGTAACAACCGACCAACAGGTGACACTGAAGCTTTCTTT.